A single sample is the source of the 28 T cell receptor beta chains below, sequenced in a study of T cells in Graves' hyperthyroidism and ophthalmopathy. Researchers amplified the TCR beta CDR3 regions from RNA transcripts. First-round RT-PCR of the TCR CDR3 relied on the HTBI primer set. A single record per CDR3 protein comes from TCRdb applying MiXCR to the multiplex PCR reads. The data contain about half a million distinct CDR3 sequences, 20% to 25% of them singletons. Sequences were obtained from blood. The receptors originated from a man in his late teens or twenties with Graves' hyperthyroidism.

In its sample, this clonotype was seen many times. V and J are TRBV7-8 and TRBJ1-2, with TRBD1 matching 10 bases. V trimming: 5 bases; J trimming: 8 bases; junction bases outside the gene matches: 8. CDR3 length equals 14 residues. The germline CDR1 and CDR2 sequences are SGHVS and FQNEAQ. In DNA, the CDR3 is TGTGCCAGCAGCCGTGCCGGGACAGGGGAAGGCTACACCTTC. The encoded protein is CASSRAGTGEGYTF. The full variable domain, completed using reference TRBV7-8 and TRBJ1-2, is GAGVSQSPRYKVAKRGQDVALRCDPISGHVSLFWYQQALGQGPEFLTYFQNEAQLDKSGLPSDRFFAERPEGSVSTLKIQRTQQEDSAVYLCASSRAGTGEGYTFGSGTRLTVV.

The CDR3 region has the DNA TGTGCCAGCTCACGACGGCAGGGTACCTACGAGCAGTACTTC. Its protein product is CASSRRQGTYEQYF. The genes are TRBV18 and TRBJ2-7; weak D call: TRBD1 (5 bases). Deletions cut 4 bases from V and 2 bases from J, with 12 bases between. The CDR3 totals 14 residues. The germline CDR1 and CDR2 sequences are KGHSH and LQKENI.

This clonotype was detected many times. A read error is possible here, since a much larger clone lies one base away. The chain has TRBV12-3 or TRBV12-4 and TRBJ2-5, with D hard to call. Trimming removed 6 bases at V and 2 bases at J, with 10 bases between. The CDR3 is 13 residues long. The CDR3 here is CASSKRSQETQYF. CDR3 nucleotides: TGTGCCAGCAGCAAACGCAGTCAAGAGACCCAGTACTTC.

This clonotype has ten or more counts. The rearrangement links TRBV9 to TRBJ2-7, with D uncertain. CDR3 size: 15 residues. V was cut by 0 bases and J by 6 bases, with 16 bases left in between. The germline CDR1 and CDR2 sequences are SGDLS and YYNGEE. CDR3 DNA: TGTGCCAGCAGCGTAGGCACAACCCCTGACGGCGAGCAGTACTTC. Its protein product is CASSVGTTPDGEQYF.

J is TRBJ1-5 and V is TRBV6-2 or TRBV6-3; D is undetermined. Trimming removed 5 bases from V and 1 base from J, with 9 bases in between. Per the germline V gene, CDR1 is MNHEY and CDR2 is SVGEGT. The CDR3 runs 14 residues. CDR3 protein: CASSIRRSNQPQHF. The CDR3 nucleotides are TGTGCCAGCAGTATCAGGCGGAGCAATCAGCCCCAGCATTTT.

The chain carries TRBV7-9 and TRBJ1-3, with D tentatively TRBD1 (5 bases). The CDR3 totals 15 residues. Germline values: CDR1 SEHNR, CDR2 FQNEAQ (reference sequence). Between the trimmed V and J ends, which lost 3 bases and 0 bases, there was a span of 9 bases. The DNA of the CDR3 is TGTGCCAGCAGCTTCGGGGGATCCTCTGGAAACACCATATATTTT. Amino acid sequence: CASSFGGSSGNTIYF.

The rearrangement joins TRBV2 to TRBJ2-3; a possible D gene is TRBD1 (6 bases). The V end lost 4 bases, the J end lost 2 bases, and 7 bases lay between the germline ends. Germline V gene sequence: CDR1 SNHLY, CDR2 FYNNEI. The CDR3 extends over 13 amino acids. Written as DNA, the CDR3 is TGTGCCAGCAGTGGACAGGACACAGATACGCAGTATTTT. This gives the protein CASSGQDTDTQYF.

This clonotype was detected many times. The chain couples TRBV6-1 to TRBJ1-1; D is undetermined. Germline CDR1 and CDR2: MNHNS and SASEGT. CDR3 length equals 12 residues. V was shortened by 6 bases and J by 7 bases, with 12 bases between the two germline ends. CDR3 amino acids: CASSPRAVEAFF. The DNA for the CDR3 is TGTGCCAGCAGCCCTAGGGCAGTTGAAGCTTTCTTT.

This clonotype was counted a few times. The chain carries TRBV6-1 and TRBJ2-7; unclear D gene. Germline V gives CDR1 MNHNS, CDR2 SASEGT. Trimming took off 6 bases at V and 5 bases at J, with 20 bases between the two ends. The CDR3 is 15 residues long. The CDR3 bases are TGTGCCAGCAGCAGAAGTTCGGGCCAGTTCCACGAGCAGTACTTC. Protein: CASSRSSGQFHEQYF.

This clonotype was seen more than once but under ten times. V is TRBV4-2 and J is TRBJ1-5; 9 bases map to TRBD1. V lost 0 bases and J lost 2; bases outside the gene matches: 5. Germline CDR1 and CDR2: LGHNA and YNFKEQ. The CDR3 totals 17 residues. CDR3 sequence: CASSQDRTGGRNQPQHF. CDR3 sequence (DNA): TGTGCCAGCAGCCAAGATAGAACAGGGGGCCGCAATCAGCCCCAGCATTTT.

The chain links TRBV9 to TRBJ2-5; TRBD1 matches 7 bases. The CDR3 is 14 residues long. The ends lost 4 bases at V and 3 bases at J; junction bases unmatched: 6. CDR1 is SGDLS and CDR2 is YYNGEE in the germline V gene. The CDR3, as DNA: TGTGCCAGCAGCCCCGGGACAGAGAAAGAGACCCAGTACTTC. It codes for CASSPGTEKETQYF.

Comments on this clonotype: A much larger clone sits a single nucleotide away, making a read error possible. V gene TRBV3-1 combines with J gene TRBJ2-7; no firm D call. Trimming removed 2 bases at V and 4 bases at J, with 12 bases between. This CDR3 has 14 amino acids. Germline assignment: CDR1 LGHDT and CDR2 YNNKEL (reference sequence). CDR3 sequence reads: CASSQLLGSYEQYV. The CDR3 nucleotides are TGTGCCAGCAGCCAATTGCTCGGGTCTTACGAGCAGTACGTC.

This clonotype was recorded at least ten times. The V gene is TRBV6-1, the J gene TRBJ1-5, with TRBD1 as a possible D gene (6 bases). The germline V and J ends were trimmed by 9 bases and 4 bases, with 13 bases remaining between them. This CDR3 comprises 13 residues. Per germline, CDR1 MNHNS and CDR2 SASEGT. CDR3: CARSRGANQPQHF. CDR3 DNA sequence: TGTGCCAGGAGCAGGGGAGCGAATCAGCCCCAGCATTTT.

The sample holds a few counts of this clonotype. V is TRBV6-5 and J is TRBJ1-5; D is unresolved. The V end was cut by 0 bases, the J end by 6 bases, with 18 bases between. The CDR3 runs 17 residues. Germline-derived CDR1 and CDR2 are MNHEY and SVGAGI. The CDR3 nucleotides are TGTGCCAGCAGTTACTCGTGGACCTCTCCCTTGGGTCAGCCCCAGCATTTT. Its translation is CASSYSWTSPLGQPQHF.

This clonotype was counted at least ten times. The genes are TRBV6-5 and TRBJ2-5; 10 positions match TRBD2. Losses at the gene ends were 3 bases for V and 5 bases for J; bases not matched to a gene: 6. CDR3 length: 15 amino acids. Per the germline V gene, CDR1 is MNHEY and CDR2 is SVGAGI. This CDR3 is CASSYSGGPQETQYF. DNA for the CDR3: TGTGCCAGCAGTTATAGCGGGGGGCCGCAGGAGACCCAGTACTTC.

The table lists this clonotype with many counts. The V call is TRBV5-1, the J call TRBJ1-1; 7 nucleotides line up with TRBD1. The J segment lost 4 bases and the V segment lost 4 bases, leaving 10 bases of the junction unmatched. Germline V gene data show CDR1 as SGHRS and CDR2 as YFSETQ. The CDR3 extends over 15 amino acids. CDR3 in amino acids: CASSPSDRVATEAFF. CDR3 coding DNA: TGCGCCAGCAGCCCCAGCGACAGGGTCGCCACTGAAGCTTTCTTT.

Turning to this clonotype: A read error may account for a junction end that differs from germline. The V and J genes are TRBV3-1 and TRBJ1-5; tentative D call: TRBD1 (6 bases). The CDR3 runs 15 residues. The germline CDR1 and CDR2 sequences are LGHDT and YNNKEL (reference sequence). CDR3 nucleotide sequence: TGTGCCAGCAGCGAACAGGGTGGTAGCGATCAGCCCCAGCATTTT. The encoded protein is CASSEQGGSDQPQHF.

The rearrangement joins TRBV27 to TRBJ1-5, with a possible D match to TRBD1 (5 bases). Germline V lookup: CDR1 MNHEY, CDR2 SMNVEV (reference sequence). Trimming took 2 bases from V and 0 from J, leaving 11 bases between them. The CDR3 totals 16 residues. CDR3 bases: TGTGCCAGCAGTTTACATCCCCAGGGTAGCAATCAGCCCCAGCATTTT. Translating it yields CASSLHPQGSNQPQHF.

Many counts were recorded for this clonotype. The chain has TRBV20-1 and TRBJ1-1; 7 bases fit TRBD1. Germline CDR1 and CDR2: DFQATT and SNEGSKA (reference sequence). The CDR3 loop spans 14 amino acids. The J segment lost 3 bases and the V segment lost 3 bases, leaving 7 bases of the junction unmatched. The CDR3: CSASKGGADTEAFF. In DNA, the CDR3 is TGCAGTGCTAGCAAAGGGGGCGCGGACACTGAAGCTTTCTTT.

In its sample, this clonotype was seen many times. V and J are TRBV6-1 and TRBJ2-3; D is perhaps TRBD2 (5 bases). With 6 bases removed from V and 0 bases from J, the gap between germline ends came to 13 bases. Looked up from germline, CDR1 is MNHNS and CDR2 is SASEGT. This CDR3 comprises 15 residues. CDR3 protein: CASSARGLSTDTQYF. DNA for the CDR3: TGTGCCAGCAGCGCCCGGGGTCTGAGCACAGATACGCAGTATTTT.

This chain links TRBV11-1 with TRBJ2-2; D possibly corresponds to TRBD2 (5 bases). CDR1 is SGHAT, CDR2 FQDESV, per germline (reference sequence). The ends were cut back, 6 bases at V and 6 bases at J, with 23 bases in the middle. The CDR3 runs to 17 residues. The CDR3 protein is CASSISPADVMAGELFF. The CDR3, as DNA: TGTGCCAGCAGTATCTCCCCAGCGGATGTCATGGCCGGGGAGCTGTTTTTT.

The CDR3 DNA sequence: TGCGCCAGCAGGGACCGCGCCCTAACTAGCGGGCACTACGAGCAGTACTTC. It is translated as CASRDRALTSGHYEQYF. This sequence joins TRBV5-1 and TRBJ2-7; 9 bases line up with TRBD2. With 5 bases clipped from V and 3 bases from J, the junction kept 15 bases outside the gene matches. Germline V gene data show CDR1 as SGHRS and CDR2 as YFSETQ. The CDR3 sequence is 17 residues long.

This clonotype was counted at least ten times. The chain carries TRBV30 and TRBJ1-1; possible D gene TRBD1, 5 bases. The ends were cut back, 2 bases at V and 2 bases at J, with 9 bases in the middle. The germline gives CDR1 GTSNPN, CDR2 SVGIG (reference sequence). The CDR3 spans 13 residues. The DNA for the CDR3 is TGTGCCTGGAGTATGGGGCCCAACACTGAAGCTTTCTTT. Its translation is CAWSMGPNTEAFF.

The chain recombines TRBV9 with TRBJ2-2; D ambiguous. The V gene lost 0 bases and the J gene lost 0 bases, with 9 bases spanning the gap. Germline CDR1 is SGDLS and CDR2 is YYNGEE. The CDR3 spans 16 residues. The CDR3 loop is CASSVATAANTGELFF. CDR3 nucleotide sequence: TGTGCCAGCAGCGTAGCAACTGCCGCGAACACCGGGGAGCTGTTTTTT.

The CDR3 spells CASSSPRGSNIQYF. As DNA, the CDR3 is TGTGCCAGCAGCTCCCCCAGGGGTTCGAACATTCAGTACTTC. The chain has TRBV11-2 and TRBJ2-4; TRBD1 is a possible D gene (6 bases). The germline V and J ends were trimmed by 4 bases and 7 bases, with 14 bases remaining between them. CDR3 length equals 14 residues. Germline assignment: CDR1 SGHAT and CDR2 FQNNGV.

This clonotype was counted at least ten times. The chain combines TRBV6-1 with TRBJ2-4, with 9 positions matching TRBD2. The CDR3 has 16 amino acids. V dropped 3 bases and J dropped 7; count of bases not matched to a gene: 10. The germline V gene encodes CDR1 MNHNS and CDR2 SASEGT. The CDR3 DNA follows: TGTGCCAGCAGTGAGTGGCGGGGGGGGGGAGCGAACATTCAGTACTTC. This sequence encodes CASSEWRGGGANIQYF.

This clonotype was observed many times. This rearrangement joins TRBV28 to TRBJ1-1, with TRBD1 as a possible D gene (5 bases). In germline, CDR1 is MDHEN, CDR2 SYDVKM. This CDR3 contains 14 residues. V gave up 8 bases and J gave up 0 bases, with 13 bases separating them. CDR3 nucleotide sequence: TGTGCCAGCGTTACAGAGGGGATGAACACTGAAGCTTTCTTT. Residues: CASVTEGMNTEAFF.

This clonotype was recorded at least ten times. The chain carries TRBV19 and TRBJ1-1, with D unclear. CDR3 size: 12 residues. V was clipped by 7 bases and J by 4 bases, with 10 bases between them. CDR1 is LNHDA and CDR2 is SQIVND in the germline V gene (reference sequence). The CDR3 bases are TGTGCCAGTACGGCGGGGTTCACTGAAGCTTTCTTT. It translates to CASTAGFTEAFF.